This T cell receptor (beta chain) emerged from a study of multiple sclerosis patients with progressive multifocal leukoencephalopathy. Study outcomes and limitations: In most PML patients, TRB repertoires appeared less diverse by entropy.

Regarding this clone: The antigen is undetermined.

Time point indicated: before natalizumab initiation. The repertoire was sequenced with immunoSEQ multiplex PCR; TCRdb's copy has only in-frame clones and lacks some. The repertoire holds roughly 30,000 clones, with about 88% as singletons. The sequencing input was PBMCs. This sequence was found in a human donor with multiple sclerosis.

CDR3 sequence reads: CASGPSPLETQYF. The CDR3 DNA follows: TGTGCCTCCGGACCCTCCCCCCTCGAGACCCAGTACTTC. The chain employs TRBV10-3 and TRBJ2-5; D is ambiguous. The germline V and J ends were trimmed by 11 bases and 5 bases, with 18 bases remaining between them. This CDR3 has 13 residues. Germline V lookup: CDR1 ENHRY, CDR2 SYGVKD.